This entry describes one TCR beta chain. Per the original methods: Amplified reference gene primers provided the basis for estimating nucleated cell counts. TCRdb keeps only in-frame clones here, not all; method: immunoSEQ multiplex PCR. The DNA gave D and trimming, while V, J and clone size come from that table. This table has roughly 150,000 clones, just under 80% appearing once. This entry is derived from a study of blood T cell repertoires in COVID-19. Study at large: Samples taken during acute and convalescent COVID-19 were collected in the United States, Italy and Spain. Sample material is recorded as cDNA or gDNA derived from T cells, B-cell-depleted T cells, or PBMCs.

The origin of this receptor is an elderly woman with acute or convalescent COVID-19. Material for sequencing was peripheral blood.

The chain's CDR3 is CATRTDYGYTF. CDR3 DNA: TGTGCCACCAGGACAGACTATGGCTACACCTTC. The chain uses TRBV24-1 and TRBJ1-2; D is perhaps TRBD1 (5 bases). This CDR3 spans 11 amino acids. Germline CDR1 is KGHDR and CDR2 is SFDVKD. The V end lost 7 bases, the J end lost 3 bases, and 5 bases lay between the germline ends.